These 8 T cell receptor beta chains were sequenced from one sample in a study of T cells in Graves' hyperthyroidism and ophthalmopathy. Amplification of TCR beta CDR3 regions was performed using RNA transcripts as template. The study used the HTBI primer set for a first-round RT-PCR of the TCR CDR3. TCRdb processed the multiplex PCR reads anew with MiXCR; each CDR3 protein has one entry. The table shows hundreds of thousands of distinct CDR3 sequences, with about 20% occurring only once. The sample taken for sequencing was blood. These receptors all stem from a man aged 40-55 years with Graves' ophthalmopathy.

This clonotype was observed many times. This chain joins TRBV29-1 and TRBJ2-5; no clear D. Trimming left V 1 base short and J 0 bases short, with 9 bases between. The CDR3 covers 14 residues. CDR1 is SQVTM, CDR2 ANQGSEA, per germline. This CDR3 is CSVEGSADQETQYF. Written as DNA, the CDR3 is TGCAGCGTTGAAGGGTCAGCTGACCAAGAGACCCAGTACTTC.

This clonotype was seen a few times. V gene TRBV29-1 combines with J gene TRBJ2-3; D tentatively fits TRBD1 or TRBD2 (5 bases each). Trimming shortened V by 1 base and J by 6 bases, and 11 bases separated the two germline ends. The CDR3 runs 13 residues. Germline assignment: CDR1 SQVTM and CDR2 ANQGSEA. The CDR3 region is CSVEGEGFDTQYF. In DNA form, the CDR3 reads TGCAGCGTTGAAGGTGAGGGGTTTGATACGCAGTATTTT.

The chain is built from TRBV14 and TRBJ1-2; D might be TRBD1 (6 bases). Looked up from germline, CDR1 is SGHDN and CDR2 is FVKESK. V gave up 2 bases and J gave up 8 bases, with 15 bases separating them. This CDR3 contains 14 residues. CDR3 loop: CASSQQFGQLGYTF. CDR3 coding DNA: TGTGCCAGCAGCCAACAGTTTGGACAGTTGGGCTACACCTTC.

This clonotype occurred many times. The V gene is TRBV20-1, the J gene TRBJ1-2; D possibly corresponds to TRBD1 (6 bases). Looked up from germline, CDR1 is DFQATT and CDR2 is SNEGSKA (reference sequence). The CDR3 contains 16 residues. Trimming shortened V by 7 bases and J by 5 bases, and 26 bases separated the two germline ends. CDR3 in DNA: TGCAGTGTTGGCCCGCAGCGAGGGGGTGACGAATATGGCTACACCTTC. Protein: CSVGPQRGGDEYGYTF.

This clonotype came up many times. This chain uses TRBV11-2 with TRBJ1-1, with D uncertain. The V and J ends lost 5 bases and 2 bases respectively, with 15 bases between them. Germline V lookup: CDR1 SGHAT, CDR2 FQNNGV. The CDR3 runs to 15 residues. CDR3 loop: CASSPWDGGNTEAFF. The CDR3 nucleotides read TGTGCCAGCAGCCCATGGGATGGCGGCAACACTGAAGCTTTCTTT.

This clonotype was counted at least ten times. V gene TRBV5-1 combines with J gene TRBJ1-1, with 9 nucleotides matching TRBD1. This CDR3 contains 14 residues. Germline lookup yields CDR1 SGHRS and CDR2 YFSETQ. The junction had 7 bases not matched to a gene; V was cut back by 4 bases and J by 6 bases. CDR3 DNA: TGCGCCAGCAGCACGGGACAGGGAAAGGCTGAAGCTTTCTTT. Its protein is CASSTGQGKAEAFF.

The chain recombines TRBV2 with TRBJ1-6, with 11 bases lining up with TRBD1. Germline-derived CDR1 and CDR2 are SNHLY and FYNNEI. J lost 9 bases, V lost 6 bases, and 22 bases had no gene match. The CDR3 covers 20 residues. CDR3 sequence: CASSPLGGQGAYWSSSPLHF. The CDR3 nucleotides are TGTGCCAGCAGCCCCCTTGGAGGACAGGGGGCTTATTGGTCTAGTTCACCCCTCCACTTT.

The chain has TRBV20-1 and TRBJ1-5; D is perhaps TRBD1 (5 bases). The germline V and J ends were trimmed by 5 bases and 1 base, with 9 bases remaining between them. Per germline, CDR1 DFQATT and CDR2 SNEGSKA (reference sequence). The CDR3 is 13 amino acids. The CDR3 sequence is CSAGWGSNQPQHF. CDR3 nucleotide sequence: TGCAGTGCTGGGTGGGGGAGCAATCAGCCCCAGCATTTT.